This TCR beta chain was documented in a study of blood T cell repertoires in COVID-19. In the study overall: Material from acute and convalescent COVID-19 was sourced from the United States, Italy and Spain. Sources were T cells, B-cell-depleted T cells, or PBMCs; the material itself was cDNA or gDNA.

Methods used by the authors: Reference gene primers were amplified, and this amplification served to estimate nucleated cell counts. Assay used: immunoSEQ multiplex PCR; TCRdb lists only in-frame clones, some missing. V and J calls and clone size come straight from that table; D and trimming were deduced from the DNA. Of about 200,000 clones detected, around 85% appear once; the ten largest clones hold roughly 7.9%. The CDR3 has 13 amino acids. V was clipped by 7 bases and J by 10 bases, with 19 bases between them. In germline, CDR1 is SNHLY, CDR2 FYNNEI. This TCR derives from a woman at least 80 years old with acute or convalescent COVID-19. Sequencing input: peripheral blood. The rearrangement joins TRBV2 to TRBJ1-2, with D unresolved. CDR3 in amino acids: CASTTLGRGAYTF. CDR3 bases: TGTGCCAGCACCACTCTAGGTCGGGGAGCCTACACCTTC.